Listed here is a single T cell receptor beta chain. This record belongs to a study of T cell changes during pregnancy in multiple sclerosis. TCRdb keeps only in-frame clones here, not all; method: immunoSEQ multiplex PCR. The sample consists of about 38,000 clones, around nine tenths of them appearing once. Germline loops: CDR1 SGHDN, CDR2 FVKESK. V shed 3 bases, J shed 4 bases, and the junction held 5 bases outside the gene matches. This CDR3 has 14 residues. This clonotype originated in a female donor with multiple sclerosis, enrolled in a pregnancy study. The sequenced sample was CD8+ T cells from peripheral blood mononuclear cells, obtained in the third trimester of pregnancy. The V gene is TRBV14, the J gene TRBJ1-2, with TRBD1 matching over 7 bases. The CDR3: CASSQKTGPYGYTF. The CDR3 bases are TGTGCCAGCAGCCAGAAGACAGGGCCCTATGGCTACACCTTC.